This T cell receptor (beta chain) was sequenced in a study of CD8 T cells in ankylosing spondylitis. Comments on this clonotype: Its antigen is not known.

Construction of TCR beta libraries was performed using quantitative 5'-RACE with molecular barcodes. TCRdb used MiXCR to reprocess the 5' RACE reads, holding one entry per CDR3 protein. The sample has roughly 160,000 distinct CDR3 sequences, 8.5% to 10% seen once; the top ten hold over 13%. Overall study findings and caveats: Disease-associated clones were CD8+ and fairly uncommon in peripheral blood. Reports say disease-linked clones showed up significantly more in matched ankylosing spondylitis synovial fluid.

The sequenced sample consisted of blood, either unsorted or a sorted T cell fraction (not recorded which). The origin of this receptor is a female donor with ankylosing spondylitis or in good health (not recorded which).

CDR3 loop: CATSAWAPGNTGELFF. The CDR3 DNA sequence: TGTGCCACCAGTGCCTGGGCCCCGGGGAACACCGGGGAGCTGTTTTTT. The chain combines TRBV24-1 with TRBJ2-2; D is uncertain. The germline V and J ends were trimmed by 5 bases and 1 base, with 13 bases remaining between them. Looked up from germline, CDR1 is KGHDR and CDR2 is SFDVKD. The CDR3 runs 16 residues.